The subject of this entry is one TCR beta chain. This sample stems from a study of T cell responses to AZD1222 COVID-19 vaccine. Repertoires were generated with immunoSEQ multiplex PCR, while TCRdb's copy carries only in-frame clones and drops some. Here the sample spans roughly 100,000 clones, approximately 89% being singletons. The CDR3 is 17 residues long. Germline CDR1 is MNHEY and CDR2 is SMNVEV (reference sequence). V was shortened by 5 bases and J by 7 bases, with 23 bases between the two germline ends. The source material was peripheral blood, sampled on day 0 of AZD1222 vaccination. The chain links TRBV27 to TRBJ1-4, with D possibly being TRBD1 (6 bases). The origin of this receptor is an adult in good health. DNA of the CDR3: TGTGCCAGCAGTCTTGCTCGAGGAGGGACACGGGGTGAAAAACTGTTTTTT. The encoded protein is CASSLARGGTRGEKLFF.